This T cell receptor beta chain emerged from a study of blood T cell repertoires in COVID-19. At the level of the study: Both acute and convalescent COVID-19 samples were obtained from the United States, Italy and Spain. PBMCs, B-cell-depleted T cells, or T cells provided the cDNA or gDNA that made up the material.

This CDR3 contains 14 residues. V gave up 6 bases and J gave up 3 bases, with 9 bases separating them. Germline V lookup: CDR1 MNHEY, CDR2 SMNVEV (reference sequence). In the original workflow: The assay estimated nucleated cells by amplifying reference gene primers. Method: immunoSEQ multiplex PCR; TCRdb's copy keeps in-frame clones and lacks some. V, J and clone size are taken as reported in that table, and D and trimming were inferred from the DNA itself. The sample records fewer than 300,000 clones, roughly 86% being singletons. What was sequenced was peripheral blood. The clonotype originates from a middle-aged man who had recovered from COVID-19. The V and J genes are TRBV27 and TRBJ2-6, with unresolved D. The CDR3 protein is CASSLLNGANVLTF. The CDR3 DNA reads TGTGCCAGCAGCCTACTTAATGGGGCCAACGTCCTGACTTTC.